Listed below are T cell receptor beta chains from one sample, sequenced in a study of PD-1 blockade in classical Hodgkin lymphoma. TCRdb's table, derived via immunoSEQ multiplex PCR, lists solely in-frame clones and lacks some. The table shows around 91,000 clones, with about nine tenths occurring only once. Sequencing used peripheral blood mononuclear cells (PBMCs), obtained at baseline. The source is a human donor with classical Hodgkin lymphoma. Each CDR3 is given with its conserved first and last residue. The order of the fields is J gene, D gene, clone size, V gene, CDR3 DNA, CDR3 protein. The D gene is left open where the match is weak. Size is omitted from some rows. Given values are once, few, many or a class for expanded clones.

J gene: TRBJ1-3
D gene: NA
clone size: few
V gene: TRBV7-2
CDR3 DNA: TGTGCCAGCAGAGGGACTTCCTCTGGAAACACCATATATTTT
CDR3 protein: CASRGTSSGNTIYF

J gene: TRBJ2-3
D gene: TRBD2
clone size: NA
V gene: TRBV30
CDR3 DNA: TGTGCCTGGAGTCGACTAGCGATCCCCACAGATACGCAGTATTTT
CDR3 protein: CAWSRLAIPTDTQYF

J gene: TRBJ2-7
D gene: TRBD2
clone size: NA
V gene: TRBV10-2
CDR3 DNA: TGCGCCAGCCGCAGCGGGAACTACGAGCAGTACTTC
CDR3 protein: CASRSGNYEQYF

J gene: TRBJ2-2
D gene: TRBD2
clone size: NA
V gene: TRBV4-3
CDR3 DNA: TGCGCCAGCAGCCTCTACTTAGCGGGAGGCGCGAACACCGGGGAGCTGTTTTTT
CDR3 protein: CASSLYLAGGANTGELFF

J gene: TRBJ2-7
D gene: NA
clone size: NA
V gene: TRBV12-2
CDR3 DNA: TGTGCAAGTCGCTTAGTTCAGCGCATAAACAACGAGCAGTACTTC
CDR3 protein: CASRLVQRINNEQYF

J gene: TRBJ1-1
D gene: NA
clone size: NA
V gene: TRBV5-1
CDR3 DNA: TGCGCCACCACTCCGGGGGGGTGGCGGGCGGACACTGAAGCTTTCTTT
CDR3 protein: CATTPGGWRADTEAFF

J gene: TRBJ1-1
D gene: NA
clone size: NA
V gene: TRBV4-1
CDR3 DNA: TGCGCCAGCAGCCAAGTCGACCTCGGGTTCCTGAACACTGAAGCTTTCTTT
CDR3 protein: CASSQVDLGFLNTEAFF

J gene: TRBJ2-1
D gene: NA
clone size: NA
V gene: TRBV25-1
CDR3 DNA: TGTGCCAGCAGTGACCGTCGACCAACTAATGAGCAGTTCTTC
CDR3 protein: CASSDRRPTNEQFF

J gene: TRBJ1-1
D gene: NA
clone size: NA
V gene: TRBV6-1
CDR3 DNA: TGTGCCAGCAGGGAGTACTATCCTAATGAAGCTTTCTTT
CDR3 protein: CASREYYPNEAFF

J gene: TRBJ2-7
D gene: NA
clone size: NA
V gene: TRBV4-1
CDR3 DNA: TGCGCCAGCAGCCAAGAGGCGACACCAAGATCCTACGAGCAGTACTTC
CDR3 protein: CASSQEATPRSYEQYF

J gene: TRBJ1-1
D gene: NA
clone size: few
V gene: TRBV10-1
CDR3 DNA: TGCGCCAGCAGTGAGTCCTCCTTGAACACTGAAGCTTTCTTT
CDR3 protein: CASSESSLNTEAFF

J gene: TRBJ2-1
D gene: NA
clone size: NA
V gene: TRBV5-1
CDR3 DNA: TGCGCCAGCAGGGAATCTAGTGCGTACTCCTACAATGAGCAGTTCTTC
CDR3 protein: CASRESSAYSYNEQFF

J gene: TRBJ1-5
D gene: TRBD1
clone size: NA
V gene: TRBV19
CDR3 DNA: TGTGCCAGTAGTATCCGCATCGATTACTTGACAGGGGGAAATCAGCCCCAGCATTTT
CDR3 protein: CASSIRIDYLTGGNQPQHF

J gene: TRBJ1-2
D gene: NA
clone size: NA
V gene: TRBV7-9
CDR3 DNA: TGTGCCAGCAGCGACTCGGGGCCAAGTGGCTACACCTTC
CDR3 protein: CASSDSGPSGYTF

J gene: TRBJ2-2
D gene: NA
clone size: NA
V gene: TRBV19
CDR3 DNA: TGTGCCAGTAGTCCTATGGGGATTTACACCGGGGAGCTGTTTTTT
CDR3 protein: CASSPMGIYTGELFF

J gene: TRBJ2-5
D gene: NA
clone size: once
V gene: TRBV7-2
CDR3 DNA: TGTGCCAGCAGCTTAGGCGCCGCCACAGGGAGGACCCAGTACTTC
CDR3 protein: CASSLGAATGRTQYF

J gene: TRBJ2-1
D gene: NA
clone size: NA
V gene: TRBV6-1
CDR3 DNA: TGTGCCAGCACCTCAGTAGGGATCCACAATGAGCAGTTCTTC
CDR3 protein: CASTSVGIHNEQFF

J gene: TRBJ1-2
D gene: NA
clone size: NA
V gene: TRBV6-5
CDR3 DNA: TGTGCCAGCAGTTACTCAAACAGCTATGGCTACACCTTC
CDR3 protein: CASSYSNSYGYTF

J gene: TRBJ2-7
D gene: NA
clone size: NA
V gene: TRBV2
CDR3 DNA: TGTGCCAGCAATGAACTCCCGAGGAACGAGCAGTACTTC
CDR3 protein: CASNELPRNEQYF

J gene: TRBJ2-7
D gene: NA
clone size: NA
V gene: TRBV6-6
CDR3 DNA: TGTGCCAGCAGTTACGGGGGTAGCGGATACGAGCAGTACTTC
CDR3 protein: CASSYGGSGYEQYF

J gene: TRBJ2-3
D gene: TRBD1
clone size: NA
V gene: TRBV7-9
CDR3 DNA: TGTGCCAGCAGCCTCGGACAGGGGGCGGGAGATACGCAGTATTTT
CDR3 protein: CASSLGQGAGDTQYF

J gene: TRBJ2-3
D gene: NA
clone size: NA
V gene: TRBV10-1
CDR3 DNA: TGCGCCAGCAGTGAGGACAGAAACACAGATACGCAGTATTTT
CDR3 protein: CASSEDRNTDTQYF

J gene: TRBJ1-5
D gene: NA
clone size: NA
V gene: TRBV19
CDR3 DNA: TGTGCCAGTAGTCCCACCCCCGGACGTCGCAGGTCGGGTCAGCCCCAGCATTTT
CDR3 protein: CASSPTPGRRRSGQPQHF

J gene: TRBJ1-1
D gene: NA
clone size: NA
V gene: TRBV5-6
CDR3 DNA: TGTGCCAGCAGCTCTACCGGGACACAGAACACTGAAGCTTTCTTT
CDR3 protein: CASSSTGTQNTEAFF

J gene: TRBJ2-3
D gene: NA
clone size: NA
V gene: TRBV18
CDR3 DNA: TGTGCCAGCTCACCACAATCCGGTAACGCAGATACGCAGTATTTT
CDR3 protein: CASSPQSGNADTQYF

J gene: TRBJ2-7
D gene: NA
clone size: NA
V gene: TRBV27
CDR3 DNA: TGTGCCAGCAGTCCGGGAGACTCCTACGAGCAGTACTTC
CDR3 protein: CASSPGDSYEQYF

J gene: TRBJ2-4
D gene: NA
clone size: NA
V gene: TRBV5-1
CDR3 DNA: TGCGCCAGCAGCTTACAGGGTGCCTCCAAAAACATTCAGTACTTC
CDR3 protein: CASSLQGASKNIQYF

J gene: TRBJ1-2
D gene: NA
clone size: NA
V gene: TRBV2
CDR3 DNA: TGTGCCAGCGGGGGGGCCACTAACGCTAACTATGGCTACACCTTC
CDR3 protein: CASGGATNANYGYTF